This T cell receptor beta chain is from a study of T cell responses to AZD1222 COVID-19 vaccine (dated by TCRdb to about 2021). Turning to the overall study: TCR sequencing was performed for roughly 250 trial participants, of whom around 200 were given two doses of AZD1222 and around 26 were given two doses of MenACWY control vaccine. Trial participants were enrolled by age into subgroups of 18-55, 56-69 and 70-plus years, and 148, 28 and 57 TCR-sequenced participants, respectively, were included in these subgroups.

As for this clone: The antigen it binds to is not known. No base qualities exist here, and no much larger clone lies one base off it.

What the research found in general, with its limitations: Because no day 14 peak-response samples were available, the repertoires could be characterized only after the peak T cell response. Conclusions about previously exposed vaccinees are limited, since just a handful of AZD1222 recipients were seropositive for SARS-CoV-2 at baseline. The 56-69-year group was small, and its depth increase did not reach significance, likely because of low power. A significant rise in spike-specific TCR breadth and depth was observed after two AZD1222 doses relative to day 0 and relative to MenACWY recipients. The whole spike protein was spanned by vaccine-associated CD4 TCRs, and dominant responses were seen in regions 160-218 and 743-854. Participants were mostly white British, with more females than males. The authors suggested clonal diversity may have been underestimated. Nearly half of unique spike-specific TCRs reportedly recognized epitopes outside regions mutated in the B.1.351 and B.1.1.7 variants.

The time point tag for this specimen amounts to: about 28 days (+/-7) after the second vaccine dose. AZD1222 recipients whose second dose came at about 4 weeks and those whose second dose came at about 12 weeks were combined into one group, since spike-specific TCR depth and breadth did not differ between the two schedules. Vaccinee samples came from UK trials COV001 and COV002, including a single-blind randomized controlled phase 2/3 trial of AZD1222 (ChAdOx1 nCoV-19) in healthy adults. For TCRbeta chain sequencing, PBMC samples from trial participants were taken at day 0 and at day 28 after the second dose. The CDR3 regions of human TCRbeta chains were analyzed by immunosequencing. Per the source publication's procedure: TCRs in the repertoires were compared against a reference library of SARS-CoV-2-specific TCRs that had been generated with the MIRA antigen-specificity platform. Breadth was defined as the fraction of unique TCRs that were SARS-CoV-2-associated. Depth was defined as the fraction of total T cells that were SARS-CoV-2-associated. Using the MIRA data, each spike-specific TCR was mapped to the spike region that the TCR reacts to and placed in a CD4 or CD8 class. Log10-transformed breadth and depth values were compared by one-way ANOVA with Sidak's multiple comparisons tests. In its TCRdb copy, this immuneACCESS table keeps in-frame sequences only and misses some clones. Where compared with another copy, unresolved V genes explain less than half of these, and the others have no known cause. That table gives V, J and clone size, and the DNA gave D and trimming. The sample contains 130,000 to 150,000 clones, roughly 88% of them found a single time. Less than 2% of the sample rests with the top ten.

Taken from the germline V gene (reference sequence), the CDR1 and CDR2 loops are MNHEY and SMNVEV. V lost 3 bases and J lost 4 bases; the stretch between them is 7 bases long. The CDR3 covers 13 residues, taking in both the cysteine and the phenylalanine. This entry keeps only the CDR3 DNA: 39 bases, framed from base 1. The sample in question was peripheral blood, obtained 28 days after the second AZD1222 dose. The sequence was obtained from an adult who received the AZD1222 COVID-19 vaccine. In this chain, TRBV27 is recombined with TRBJ1-5; the D gene assignment is ambiguous. CDR3 sequence: CASSFERNQPQHF. The bases are TGTGCCAGCAGTTTCGAGAGGAATCAGCCCCAGCATTTT.